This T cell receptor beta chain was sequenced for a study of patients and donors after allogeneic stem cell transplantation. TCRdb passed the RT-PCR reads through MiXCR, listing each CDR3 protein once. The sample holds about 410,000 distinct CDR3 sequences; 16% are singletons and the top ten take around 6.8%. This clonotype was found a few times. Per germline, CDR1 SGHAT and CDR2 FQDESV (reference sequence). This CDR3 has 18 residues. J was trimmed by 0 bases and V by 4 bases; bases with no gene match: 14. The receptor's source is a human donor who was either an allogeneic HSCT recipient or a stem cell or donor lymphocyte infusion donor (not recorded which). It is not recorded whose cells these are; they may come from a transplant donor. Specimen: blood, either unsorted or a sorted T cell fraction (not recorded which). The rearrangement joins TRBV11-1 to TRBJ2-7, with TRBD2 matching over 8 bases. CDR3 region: CASSSLAWVAGSSYEQYF. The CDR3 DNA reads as TGTGCCAGCAGCTCCCTTGCCTGGGTAGCGGGGAGCTCCTACGAGCAGTACTTC.